The 15 T cell receptor beta chains in this list originate from one sample, sequenced in a study of metastatic and nonmetastatic thyroid tumors. Thyroid surgery had not been preceded by any treatment in any patient. TCRdb called clones again from the PCR reads with MiXCR. The sample lists about 11,000 clones; over 30% were seen once. The specimen sequenced was tumor tissue. The source of these receptors is a female donor with papillary thyroid cancer or a benign thyroid nodule (not recorded which). Some clones in this sample may be carry-over from other donors' samples.

The chain is built from TRBV19 and TRBJ2-1; unclear D gene. The length of the CDR3 is 14 residues. Germline V gene lookup returns CDR1 LNHDA and CDR2 SQIVND (reference sequence). Trimming removed 7 bases at V and 8 bases at J, with 18 bases between. The CDR3 spells CASTQSDRHHEQFF. In DNA form, the CDR3 reads TGTGCCAGTACCCAAAGTGACCGGCACCATGAGCAGTTCTTC. The variable domain in full, completed from reference TRBV19 and TRBJ2-1, reads DGGITQSPKYLFRKEGQNVTLSCEQNLNHDAMYWYRQDPGQGLRLIYYSQIVNDFQKGDIAEGYSVSREKKESFPLTVTSAQKNPTAFYLCASTQSDRHHEQFFGPGTRLTVL.

V is TRBV11-2 and J is TRBJ2-2; D gene uncertain. The CDR3 is made up of 14 amino acids. Germline CDR1 SGHAT, CDR2 FQNNGV. V was clipped by 8 bases and J by 1 base, with 11 bases between them. CDR3 DNA: TGTGCCAGCTCGTACGGACGGAACACCGGGGAGCTGTTTTTT. Translation: CASSYGRNTGELFF. Filled out from reference TRBV11-2 and TRBJ2-2, the complete variable domain reads EAGVAQSPRYKIIEKRQSVAFWCNPISGHATLYWYQQILGQGPKLLIQFQNNGVVDDSQLPKDRFSAERLKGVDSTLKIQPAKLEDSAVYLCASSYGRNTGELFFGEGSRLTVL.

The chain couples TRBV7-9 to TRBJ1-6; D unresolved. The V end lost 1 base, the J end lost 8 bases, and 6 bases lay between the germline ends. Germline V lookup: CDR1 SEHNR, CDR2 FQNEAQ (reference sequence). CDR3 length equals 13 residues. The DNA for the CDR3 is TGTGCCAGCAGCTTAGTTGTTGATTCACCCCTCCACTTT. As protein: CASSLVVDSPLHF.

The chain couples TRBV15 to TRBJ1-2; 12 bases line up with TRBD1. V lost 3 bases, J lost 8 bases, and 10 bases stayed unmatched. The CDR3 is 16 residues long. The germline gives CDR1 LNHNV, CDR2 YYDKDF (reference sequence). CDR3: CATSRRGWDRGQGYTF. The CDR3 bases are TGTGCCACCAGCAGGAGAGGGTGGGACAGGGGGCAAGGCTACACCTTC. Drawing the rest from reference TRBV15 and TRBJ1-2, the complete variable domain is DAMVIQNPRYQVTQFGKPVTLSCSQTLNHNVMYWYQQKSSQAPKLLFHYYDKDFNNEADTPDNFQSRRPNTSFCFLDIRSPGLGDTAMYLCATSRRGWDRGQGYTFGSGTRLTVV.

The rearrangement links TRBV30 to TRBJ1-2; D not certain. The CDR3 consists of 14 residues. The V end was cut by 0 bases, the J end by 4 bases, with 12 bases between. Germline V CDR1 and CDR2: GTSNPN, SVGIG (reference sequence). This CDR3 reads CAWSVQGLLYGYTF. In DNA form, the CDR3 reads TGTGCCTGGAGTGTACAAGGACTTCTCTATGGCTACACCTTC.

Remarks on this clone: Other DNA sequences in this specimen translate into the identical CDR3. This chain uses TRBV5-1 with TRBJ1-1, with D hard to call. The V and J ends lost 4 bases and 4 bases respectively, with 11 bases between them. Germline CDR1 is SGHRS and CDR2 is YFSETQ. This CDR3 has 13 amino acids. The CDR3 DNA reads TGCGCCAGCAGCATTTCATATGGCACTGAAGCTTTCTTT. Translation gives CASSISYGTEAFF.

This clone appeared a single time. The CDR3 bases are TGTGCCAGCACTGGCGGGAGAGGAGAGACCCAGTACTTC. It is translated as CASTGGRGETQYF. The rearrangement joins TRBV7-8 to TRBJ2-5, with 7 positions matching TRBD2. J lost 4 bases, V lost 7 bases, and 6 bases had no gene match. CDR1 is SGHVS and CDR2 is FQNEAQ in the germline V gene. The CDR3 covers 13 residues.

This clone was seen a few times. The chain is built from TRBV6-2 or TRBV6-3 and TRBJ1-6; 9 nucleotides align to TRBD1. The junction had 1 base not matched to a gene; V was cut back by 0 bases and J by 7 bases. The V gene's germline CDR1 is MNHEY and CDR2 SVGEGT. CDR3 length equals 15 residues. The chain's CDR3 is CASSYSTGGNSPLHF. DNA for the CDR3: TGTGCCAGCAGTTACTCGACAGGGGGAAATTCACCCCTCCACTTT.

This clone was counted between two and nine times. The genes are TRBV6-4 and TRBJ2-3, with D tentatively TRBD1 (6 bases). The V gene's germline CDR1 is MRHNA and CDR2 SNTAGT. This CDR3 region has 15 residues. V was pared by 5 bases and J by 1 base, with 13 bases between. This CDR3 reads CASSPQGQRTDTQYF. DNA for the CDR3: TGTGCCAGCAGTCCGCAGGGACAACGCACAGATACGCAGTATTTT.

This clone was observed a few times. The chain is built from TRBV2 and TRBJ2-7; 7 bases are a match to TRBD1. The CDR3 is made up of 12 amino acids. Unmatched junction bases numbered 5, after V lost 8 bases and J lost 4 bases. Germline V gives CDR1 SNHLY, CDR2 FYNNEI. Written as DNA, the CDR3 is TGTGCCAGCGTCGGGACAGATTACGAGCAGTACTTC. Protein sequence: CASVGTDYEQYF.

The gene calls are TRBV20-1 and TRBJ2-7, with D tentatively TRBD2 (6 bases). Trimming removed 1 base at V and 10 bases at J, with 11 bases between. Germline CDR1 reads DFQATT; CDR2 reads SNEGSKA (reference sequence). The CDR3 extends over 11 amino acids. CDR3 DNA sequence: TGCAGTGCTAGAGGGCTAGCGAGACAGTACTTC. Protein product: CSARGLARQYF.

This clone rates as medium-sized. The V and J genes are TRBV7-2 and TRBJ2-4, with D possibly being TRBD1 or TRBD2 (5 bases each). V was shortened by 3 bases and J by 12 bases, with 12 bases between the two germline ends. The CDR3 runs to 12 residues. Germline loops: CDR1 SGHTA, CDR2 FQGNSA. CDR3 nucleotides: TGTGCCAGCAGCTTGTTCCCGGGGCCTCAGTACTTC. It is translated as CASSLFPGPQYF.

The J gene is TRBJ2-7, the V gene TRBV11-2, with D possibly matching TRBD2 (6 bases). Per the germline V gene, CDR1 is SGHAT and CDR2 is FQNNGV. V lost 5 bases to trimming and J lost 5 bases, with 13 bases between them. CDR3 length equals 13 residues. CDR3 loop: CASSPSGLHEQYF. CDR3 nucleotide sequence: TGTGCCAGCAGCCCAAGCGGGTTACACGAGCAGTACTTC.

V and J are TRBV30 and TRBJ2-7; D is undetermined. The CDR3 consists of 12 residues. The V gene lost 1 base and the J gene lost 4 bases, with 8 bases spanning the gap. Germline-derived CDR1 and CDR2 are GTSNPN and SVGIG (reference sequence). CDR3 protein: CAWSGSAYEQYF. CDR3 coding DNA: TGTGCCTGGAGTGGCAGTGCTTACGAGCAGTACTTC.

This chain links TRBV6-1 with TRBJ2-2; 7 bases match TRBD1. The CDR3 contains 15 residues. Germline V gene data show CDR1 as MNHNS and CDR2 as SASEGT. Germline trimming cut 6 bases from V and 9 bases from J; bases unmatched to any gene: 13. For the CDR3, the DNA is TGTGCCAGCAGCCAAGCAAGACAGGGCCACCGGGAGCTGTTTTTT. Translation gives CASSQARQGHRELFF.